The clone carrying this TCR beta chain was seen a single time. This sample is drawn from a study of blood T cell repertoires in COVID-19. Germline V CDR1 and CDR2: SEHNR, FQNEAQ (reference sequence). V was cut by 3 bases and J by 5 bases, with 13 bases left in between. The CDR3 runs 15 residues. Some clones are missing from TCRdb's copy, which holds only in-frame ones; the method was immunoSEQ multiplex PCR. Among fewer than 500,000 clones, 70% to 85% were seen once, and the ten largest hold 0.85% to 1.3%. The sequencing input was peripheral blood. The source of this sequence is a human donor with acute or convalescent COVID-19. The donor label of this sample is uncertain. The rearrangement uses TRBV7-9 and TRBJ1-4; D call uncertain. The CDR3 region is CASSFGRYENEKLFF. The CDR3 nucleotides are TGTGCCAGCAGCTTTGGTCGATATGAGAATGAAAAACTGTTTTTT.